This passage covers 32 T cell receptor beta chains from one sample sequenced in a study of cytomegalovirus exposure and HLA in healthy donors. PCR involved 60 Vbeta and 13 Jbeta primers. Some clones are missing from TCRdb's copy, which holds only in-frame ones; the method was immunoSEQ multiplex PCR. Altogether more than 150,000 clones are present, roughly 80% being singletons, with the ten largest covering 1.5%. The sequencing input was PBMCs. Source of these receptors: a man in his forties or fifties in good health and CMV-seronegative.

J is TRBJ1-6 and V is TRBV6-1, with D possibly being TRBD1 (5 bases). Trimming left V 7 bases short and J 7 bases short, with 17 bases between. Germline V gene lookup returns CDR1 MNHNS and CDR2 SASEGT. CDR3 size: 15 residues. CDR3 nucleotide sequence: TGTGCCAGCAATAGTAAGCAGGGCTACAATTCACCCCTCCACTTT. It encodes CASNSKQGYNSPLHF.

The chain is built from TRBV11-1 and TRBJ1-1; 9 bases fit TRBD1. With 6 bases clipped from V and 0 bases from J, the junction kept 11 bases outside the gene matches. The CDR3 is 17 residues long. Germline-derived CDR1 and CDR2 are SGHAT and FQDESV (reference sequence). CDR3 amino acids: CASRGPRTGAMNTEAFF. The DNA of the CDR3 is TGTGCCAGCAGGGGCCCGCGGACAGGGGCCATGAACACTGAAGCTTTCTTT.

CDR3 DNA: TGCGCCAGCTACTCCCAGGGGAACACTGAAGCTTTCTTT. Protein sequence: CASYSQGNTEAFF. The chain has TRBV5-1 and TRBJ1-1, with a weak D call TRBD1 (5 bases). The CDR3 length is 13 residues. CDR1 and CDR2 from the germline V gene are SGHRS and YFSETQ. With 7 bases removed from V and 1 base from J, the gap between germline ends came to 11 bases.

A single count supports this clone. The V and J genes are TRBV7-3 and TRBJ2-1; 9 bases fit TRBD2. This CDR3 region has 14 residues. V shed 5 bases and J 6 bases; nucleotides not matched to a gene: 5. CDR1 SGHTA and CDR2 FQGTGA come from the germline V gene. As DNA, the CDR3 is TGTGCCAGCAGCCCCCGGCGGGAGGGCAATGAGCAGTTCTTC. Translated: CASSPRREGNEQFF.

The chain links TRBV28 to TRBJ1-2; a possible D gene is TRBD1 (5 bases). Trimming pared 5 bases from V and 7 bases from J, leaving 17 bases between. This CDR3 is built from 14 residues. CDR1 is MDHEN and CDR2 is SYDVKM in the germline V gene. The CDR3 here is CASSIGRGFTGYTF. The CDR3 DNA reads TGTGCCAGCAGTATCGGAAGGGGTTTCACTGGCTACACCTTC.

This sequence joins TRBV7-8 and TRBJ2-3, with 12 positions matching TRBD2. The junction had 11 bases not matched to a gene; V was cut back by 5 bases and J by 5 bases. This CDR3 is 17 amino acids long. In germline, CDR1 is SGHVS, CDR2 FQNEAQ. CDR3 coding DNA: TGTGCCAGCAGCGGGAGGGGACTAGCGGGTAGGATAGATACGCAGTATTTT. As protein: CASSGRGLAGRIDTQYF.

The V and J genes are TRBV7-3 and TRBJ1-1; D is possibly TRBD1 (6 bases). Deletions cut 3 bases from V and 1 base from J, with 9 bases between. CDR1 SGHTA and CDR2 FQGTGA come from the germline V gene. The CDR3 runs to 14 residues. The CDR3 protein is CASSLGGQNTEAFF. As DNA, the CDR3 is TGTGCCAGCAGCTTGGGGGGGCAGAACACTGAAGCTTTCTTT.

The chain recombines TRBV5-1 with TRBJ1-1; unclear D gene. Trimming removed 4 bases at V and 0 bases at J, with 10 bases between. CDR1 is SGHRS, CDR2 YFSETQ, per germline. This CDR3 has 14 amino acids. In nucleotides, the CDR3 is TGCGCCAGCAGCCCGCTAACTGTGAACACTGAAGCTTTCTTT. As protein: CASSPLTVNTEAFF.

The CDR3 DNA sequence: TGTGCCAGCAGCAAAGCGGGGGGTTCGAACACCGGGGAGCTGTTTTTT. Amino acids: CASSKAGGSNTGELFF. The chain joins TRBV21-1 to TRBJ2-2; the tabulated D call, TRBD2, remains unverified against the DNA. TRBV21-1 is reported as a pseudogene. CDR3 length equals 16 residues.

The chain employs TRBV25-1 and TRBJ2-7, with D hard to call. Germline CDR1 MGHDK, CDR2 SYGVNS. Trimming took 10 bases from V and 2 from J, leaving 6 bases between them. The CDR3 covers 10 residues. CDR3 nucleotides: TGTGCCACCGCGACCTACGAGCAGTACTTC. Translating gives CATATYEQYF.

This clone appeared a few times. V gene TRBV10-3 combines with J gene TRBJ2-7; 7 nucleotides line up with TRBD2. CDR3 length equals 16 residues. V lost 4 bases, J lost 7 bases, and 16 bases stayed unmatched. Germline V gene sequence: CDR1 ENHRY, CDR2 SYGVKD. CDR3 bases: TGTGCCATCAGTGGAATCAAGCAGGCGGGAGTAGGAGAGCAGTACTTC. It encodes CAISGIKQAGVGEQYF.

The V call is TRBV18, the J call TRBJ1-1; no firm D call. V was shortened by 3 bases and J by 0 bases, with 11 bases between the two germline ends. Per germline, CDR1 KGHSH and CDR2 LQKENI. The CDR3 is 15 amino acids. CDR3 bases: TGTGCCAGCTCACCCTCTTTTCCTATGAACACTGAAGCTTTCTTT. Its translation: CASSPSFPMNTEAFF.

The V and J genes are TRBV28 and TRBJ2-5; 7 nucleotides match TRBD2. Germline CDR1 and CDR2: MDHEN and SYDVKM. This CDR3 is built from 14 residues. Germline trimming cut 2 bases from V and 3 bases from J; bases unmatched to any gene: 3. The chain's CDR3 is CASSLPGREETQYF. The DNA for the CDR3 is TGTGCCAGCAGTTTACCAGGGAGGGAAGAGACCCAGTACTTC.

The chain is built from TRBV29-1 and TRBJ2-7; no clear D gene. Deletions cut 2 bases from V and 1 base from J, with 6 bases between. The CDR3 has 12 amino acids. CDR1 is SQVTM, CDR2 ANQGSEA, per germline. The DNA for the CDR3 is TGCAGCGTTGAAAACTGGTCCTACGAGCAGTACTTC. Its translation is CSVENWSYEQYF.

This rearrangement joins TRBV7-6 to TRBJ2-1; 8 nucleotides agree with TRBD2. V shed 2 bases and J 1 base; nucleotides not matched to a gene: 10. The V gene's germline CDR1 is SGHVS and CDR2 FNYEAQ. CDR3 length equals 18 residues. CDR3 nucleotides: TGTGCCAGCAGCTTAAGCGGGAGAGCGGGAGTGTCCTACAATGAGCAGTTCTTC. Protein: CASSLSGRAGVSYNEQFF.

The chain is built from TRBV27 and TRBJ2-6; possible D gene TRBD1, 6 bases. The CDR3 sequence is 14 residues long. V lost 8 bases to trimming and J lost 1 base, with 9 bases between them. Germline V gives CDR1 MNHEY, CDR2 SMNVEV (reference sequence). This CDR3 reads CASRRGSGANVLTF. In DNA form, the CDR3 reads TGTGCCAGCCGTAGGGGGTCTGGGGCCAACGTCCTGACTTTC.

This rearrangement joins TRBV28 to TRBJ2-5; 13 nucleotides agree with TRBD2. The junction had 3 bases not matched to a gene; V was cut back by 3 bases and J by 5 bases. Germline assignment: CDR1 MDHEN and CDR2 SYDVKM. The CDR3 extends over 15 amino acids. CDR3 nucleotides: TGTGCCAGCAGTTTGGGACTAGCGGGAATTGAGACCCAGTACTTC. The encoded protein is CASSLGLAGIETQYF.

The gene calls are TRBV19 and TRBJ2-7, with 7 bases fitting TRBD2. The V gene end was trimmed by 4 bases and the J gene end by 1 base; junction bases not matched to a gene: 7. The CDR3 is 15 residues long. Germline lookup yields CDR1 LNHDA and CDR2 SQIVND (reference sequence). In DNA, the CDR3 is TGTGCCAGTAGTACAGGACTAGGAGGTTCCTACGAGCAGTACTTC. This gives the protein CASSTGLGGSYEQYF. Drawing the rest from reference TRBV19 and TRBJ2-7, the complete variable domain is DGGITQSPKYLFRKEGQNVTLSCEQNLNHDAMYWYRQDPGQGLRLIYYSQIVNDFQKGDIAEGYSVSREKKESFPLTVTSAQKNPTAFYLCASSTGLGGSYEQYFGPGTRLTVT.

A few counts support this clone. This rearrangement joins TRBV5-6 to TRBJ1-2; TRBD1 matches 8 bases. Germline V gives CDR1 SGHDT, CDR2 YYEEEE. The CDR3 has 14 amino acids. Trimming at V came to 4 bases and at J to 7 bases, leaving 9 bases not matched to a gene. CDR3 nucleotide sequence: TGTGCCAGCAGCGCCGGGCAGGGGGCCTTTGGCTACACCTTC. It encodes CASSAGQGAFGYTF.

In this sample, this clone turned up once. The V call is TRBV5-4, the J call TRBJ1-5; 7 bases fit TRBD1. The ends lost 1 base at V and 1 base at J; junction bases unmatched: 2. Germline loops: CDR1 SGHNT, CDR2 YYREEE (reference sequence). The CDR3 sequence is 15 residues long. The chain's CDR3 is CASSLQGGSNQPQHF. Here the CDR3 DNA reads TGTGCCAGCAGCTTGCAGGGGGGAAGCAATCAGCCCCAGCATTTT.

The chain has TRBV7-3 and TRBJ2-6; TRBD1 aligns across 8 bases. Losses at the gene ends were 2 bases for V and 1 base for J; bases not matched to a gene: 4. The CDR3 runs to 17 residues. CDR1 is SGHTA and CDR2 is FQGTGA in the germline V gene. CDR3 amino acids: CASSLQGAASGANVLTF. The CDR3 nucleotides read TGTGCCAGCAGCTTACAGGGGGCGGCGTCTGGGGCCAACGTCCTGACTTTC.

This rearrangement joins TRBV5-1 to TRBJ1-2, with D maybe TRBD1 (5 bases). CDR3 length: 14 amino acids. Germline V gene sequence: CDR1 SGHRS, CDR2 YFSETQ. The V end lost 0 bases, the J end lost 2 bases, and 8 bases lay between the germline ends. This CDR3 reads CASSLAGGNYGYTF. DNA for the CDR3: TGCGCCAGCAGCTTGGCCGGGGGGAACTATGGCTACACCTTC.

The chain couples TRBV2 to TRBJ2-7; TRBD2 agrees at 7 bases. CDR1 is SNHLY, CDR2 FYNNEI, per germline. This CDR3 comprises 13 residues. Trimming at V came to 6 bases and at J to 4 bases, leaving 6 bases not matched to a gene. CDR3 protein: CASRGGTTYEQYF. CDR3 DNA sequence: TGTGCCAGCAGGGGGGGGACCACTTACGAGCAGTACTTC.

The chain couples TRBV10-1 to TRBJ2-5, with 10 bases lining up with TRBD2. Looked up from germline, CDR1 is WNHNN and CDR2 is SYGVQD (reference sequence). The V gene end was trimmed by 0 bases and the J gene end by 5 bases; junction bases not matched to a gene: 6. The CDR3 totals 16 residues. The CDR3 loop is CASSESAGGLGETQYF. The CDR3 region has the DNA TGCGCCAGCAGTGAGTCAGCGGGGGGGCTGGGGGAGACCCAGTACTTC.

The chain has TRBV2 and TRBJ2-1; perhaps TRBD2 as D (6 bases). Trimming took off 6 bases at V and 1 base at J, with 13 bases between the two ends. The CDR3 has 15 residues. Germline V CDR1 and CDR2: SNHLY, FYNNEI. DNA for the CDR3: TGTGCCAGCAGGGGAGCGGGTGATTCCTACAATGAGCAGTTCTTC. Translated: CASRGAGDSYNEQFF.

The rearrangement joins TRBV30 to TRBJ1-6; 7 bases are a match to TRBD1. V dropped 4 bases and J dropped 6; count of bases not matched to a gene: 9. The CDR3 has 15 amino acids. From germline, CDR1 is GTSNPN and CDR2 SVGIG (reference sequence). The CDR3 here is CAWTRRDSSNSPLHF. CDR3 nucleotides: TGTGCCTGGACTCGCCGGGACAGTTCTAATTCACCCCTCCACTTT.

This sequence joins TRBV28 and TRBJ2-1, with TRBD1 matching 9 bases. Per germline, CDR1 MDHEN and CDR2 SYDVKM. The CDR3 length is 15 residues. The V gene end was trimmed by 5 bases and the J gene end by 8 bases; junction bases not matched to a gene: 10. The CDR3 region is CASSPGTGTPHEQFF. Written as DNA, the CDR3 is TGTGCCAGCAGTCCCGGGACAGGGACGCCCCATGAGCAGTTCTTC.

This chain connects TRBV30 to TRBJ1-1, with D uncertain. This CDR3 is 12 amino acids long. In germline, CDR1 is GTSNPN, CDR2 SVGIG (reference sequence). V lost 3 bases, J lost 3 bases, and 8 bases lay in between. The DNA of the CDR3 is TGTGCCTGGAGAAGGGAGGACACTGAAGCTTTCTTT. It codes for CAWRREDTEAFF.

The chain uses TRBV28 and TRBJ2-7, with D unclear. V was trimmed by 6 bases and J by 0 bases, leaving 9 bases between them. Looked up from germline, CDR1 is MDHEN and CDR2 is SYDVKM. The CDR3 loop spans 13 amino acids. The CDR3 protein is CASSNPNSYEQYF. CDR3 nucleotide sequence: TGTGCCAGCAGCAACCCTAACTCCTACGAGCAGTACTTC.

V gene TRBV7-3 combines with J gene TRBJ2-5; TRBD2 is a possible D gene (5 bases). V lost 2 bases and J 0 bases, leaving 13 bases between the germline ends. Germline CDR1 is SGHTA and CDR2 is FQGTGA. There are 16 residues in the CDR3. The CDR3 region is CASSLGRGLDQETQYF. CDR3 bases: TGTGCCAGCAGCTTAGGACGAGGGCTTGACCAAGAGACCCAGTACTTC.

V is TRBV27 and J is TRBJ2-1; maybe TRBD2 (6 bases). CDR1 MNHEY and CDR2 SMNVEV come from the germline V gene (reference sequence). The length of the CDR3 is 13 residues. Trimming took 5 bases from V and 9 from J, leaving 14 bases between them. The CDR3 reads CASSIRLVSEQFF. In nucleotides, the CDR3 is TGTGCCAGCAGTATACGACTAGTTTCTGAGCAGTTCTTC.

This chain joins TRBV7-2 and TRBJ2-2; 7 bases fit TRBD2. Unmatched junction bases numbered 13, after V lost 2 bases and J lost 7 bases. In germline, CDR1 is SGHTA, CDR2 FQGNSA. The CDR3 has 17 amino acids. In DNA, the CDR3 is TGTGCCAGCAGCTTAAGCGGGGAGGGCAGTAAACGCGGGGAGCTGTTTTTT. It codes for CASSLSGEGSKRGELFF. The whole variable domain, filled in from reference TRBV7-2 and TRBJ2-2, reads GAGVSQSPSNKVTEKGKDVELRCDPISGHTALYWYRQSLGQGLEFLIYFQGNSAPDKSGLPSDRFSAERTGGSVSTLTIQRTQQEDSAVYLCASSLSGEGSKRGELFFGEGSRLTVL.